The TCR beta chain described here comes from a study of T cells after yellow fever vaccination. It was through 5'RACE template switching that TCR cDNA was made, with a universal primer site and UMIs added. TCRdb called the 5' RACE reads again in MiXCR, with one record for every CDR3 protein. The data show over 200,000 distinct CDR3 sequences, with approximately 6.8% seen just once and 1% to 1.2% held by the top ten. There are a few counts of this clonotype. The CDR3 runs to 14 residues. V dropped 2 bases and J dropped 4 bases, with 11 bases sitting between them. The germline CDR1 and CDR2 sequences are SGHAT and FQNNGV.

The sequences come from CD4+ T cells sorted from PBMCs, collected on the day of the yellow fever booster vaccination. This chain connects TRBV11-2 to TRBJ2-5, with D unresolved. This TCR came from a man aged 30 to 39 who received the YFV17D yellow fever vaccine. This chain's CDR3 is CASSLRYLGETQYF. The CDR3 bases are TGTGCCAGCAGCTTAAGGTACCTGGGAGAGACCCAGTACTTC.